Below, 11 T cell receptor beta chains from the same sample are listed, as sequenced in a study of cytomegalovirus exposure and HLA in healthy donors. PCR amplification relied on 60 Vbeta primers (plus 13 Jbeta primers). This table comes from immunoSEQ multiplex PCR, and its TCRdb copy is limited to in-frame clones, with some not included. The sample records 180,000 or so clones, around two thirds being singletons. Sequenced: PBMCs. The receptors derive from a man aged 40-55 years in good health and CMV-seronegative.

This clone appeared a few times. V and J are TRBV11-2 and TRBJ2-1; 9 bases match TRBD2. V was clipped by 3 bases and J by 8 bases; unmatched bases: 11. This CDR3 region has 16 residues. The V gene's germline CDR1 is SGHAT and CDR2 FQNNGV. The CDR3 reads CASSFNPGTSNDEQFF. DNA of the CDR3: TGTGCCAGCAGCTTCAATCCCGGGACTAGCAACGATGAGCAGTTCTTC.

The chain carries TRBV28 and TRBJ2-4, with a possible D match to TRBD2 (5 bases). In germline, CDR1 is MDHEN, CDR2 SYDVKM. The CDR3 runs 19 residues. V dropped 4 bases and J dropped 1 base, with 23 bases sitting between them. CDR3 coding DNA: TGTGCCAGCAGTTCCATATTCCCAACCGAGGGCGGCGCCAAAAACATTCAGTACTTC. Translated: CASSSIFPTEGGAKNIQYF.

This rearrangement joins TRBV2 to TRBJ1-5, with TRBD1 matching 12 bases. Germline CDR1 SNHLY, CDR2 FYNNEI. The length of the CDR3 is 18 residues. V was clipped by 6 bases and J by 2 bases; unmatched bases: 11. CDR3 in DNA: TGTGCCAGCAGGACCGGGACAGGGGGCGTCGGACGCAATCAGCCCCAGCATTTT. Amino acid sequence: CASRTGTGGVGRNQPQHF.

The table lists this clone with a few counts. The chain carries TRBV19 and TRBJ2-1; D not resolved. V lost 3 bases, J lost 7 bases, and 7 bases lay in between. Germline values: CDR1 LNHDA, CDR2 SQIVND (reference sequence). The CDR3 is 12 residues long. As DNA, the CDR3 is TGTGCCAGTAGTATTGGGCTTAATGAGCAGTTCTTC. Translation: CASSIGLNEQFF.

The J gene is TRBJ2-4, the V gene TRBV23-1; 9 nucleotides line up with TRBD2. TRBV23-1 is assigned to the ORF class and has an uncertain function. Losses at the gene ends were 8 bases for V and 2 bases for J; bases not matched to a gene: 1. The CDR3 covers 13 residues. For the CDR3, the DNA is TGCGCCAGCGGGACTAGCTCCAAAAACATTCAGTACTTC. The encoded protein is CASGTSSKNIQYF.

CDR3 coding DNA: TGCGCCAGCAGACCAGGACAGGGGTTAACGAGCGACGAGCAGTACTTC. This translates into CASRPGQGLTSDEQYF. V and J are TRBV5-1 and TRBJ2-7; 9 bases agree with TRBD1. The CDR3 sequence is 16 residues long. V shed 5 bases, J shed 5 bases, and the junction held 14 bases outside the gene matches. The germline gives CDR1 SGHRS, CDR2 YFSETQ.

The chain joins TRBV4-1 to TRBJ2-7; 10 positions match TRBD1. Germline V gene sequence: CDR1 MGHRA, CDR2 YSYEKL. V lost 1 base and J lost 0; bases outside the gene matches: 9. The CDR3 loop spans 18 amino acids. CDR3 residues: CASSQGRSGTGVSYEQYF. The CDR3 DNA reads TGCGCCAGCAGCCAAGGTCGGTCAGGGACAGGGGTCTCCTACGAGCAGTACTTC.

The chain employs TRBV7-6 and TRBJ2-7; 7 bases align to TRBD1. The CDR3 has 15 amino acids. V lost 3 bases, J lost 1 base, and 6 bases stayed unmatched. Germline lookup yields CDR1 SGHVS and CDR2 FNYEAQ. CDR3 DNA sequence: TGTGCCAGCAGCTTGACAGGGACCGTTTCCTACGAGCAGTACTTC. This translates into CASSLTGTVSYEQYF.

The V call is TRBV2, the J call TRBJ1-5, with 7 bases fitting TRBD1. Germline-derived CDR1 and CDR2 are SNHLY and FYNNEI. Trimming at V came to 8 bases and at J to 4 bases, leaving 5 bases not matched to a gene. CDR3 length: 13 residues. CDR3 sequence: CASVLTGNQPQHF. For the CDR3, the DNA is TGTGCCAGCGTATTGACAGGGAATCAGCCCCAGCATTTT.

The gene calls are TRBV9 and TRBJ2-5; 10 positions match TRBD2. The CDR3 is 16 amino acids. Germline lookup yields CDR1 SGDLS and CDR2 YYNGEE. V shed 3 bases and J 5 bases; nucleotides not matched to a gene: 10. This CDR3 reads CASSGGSGGAWETQYF. The CDR3 bases are TGTGCCAGCAGCGGGGGAAGCGGGGGGGCCTGGGAGACCCAGTACTTC.

The chain carries TRBV28 and TRBJ1-5; D ambiguous. With 3 bases removed from V and 3 bases from J, the gap between germline ends came to 12 bases. From germline, CDR1 is MDHEN and CDR2 SYDVKM. The CDR3 is 15 amino acids. The chain's CDR3 is CASSLSGIHNQPQHF. CDR3 nucleotides: TGTGCCAGCAGTTTGTCGGGAATTCACAATCAGCCCCAGCATTTT. Filled out from reference TRBV28 and TRBJ1-5, the complete variable domain reads DVKVTQSSRYLVKRTGEKVFLECVQDMDHENMFWYRQDPGLGLRLIYFSYDVKMKEKGDIPEGYSVSREKKERFSLILESASTNQTSMYLCASSLSGIHNQPQHFGDGTRLSIL.